A single sample gave rise to the 5 T cell receptor beta chains below, sequenced in a study of CD8 T cells in ankylosing spondylitis (dated by TCRdb to the late 2010s). Libraries were made using 5' RACE. Sequencing was carried out with an Illumina HiSeq 2500. TCRdb reprocessing: public reads trimmed at Q25 with fastp, clones called with MiXCR, in-frame beta chains kept. A single entry per CDR3 protein holds the most common genes and DNA from its merged rows. The sample profile shows 250,000 to 350,000 distinct CDR3 sequences; around 19% of them were found once. The ten largest make up roughly 7.3% of the sample. The sample comprised blood, either unsorted or a sorted T cell fraction (not recorded which). These receptors came from a male donor with ankylosing spondylitis or in good health (not recorded which).

The CDR3, as DNA: TGTGCCACCTCACAGGGGTGGGATGAGCAGTTCTTC. As protein: CATSQGWDEQFF. This sequence joins TRBV24-1 and TRBJ2-1, with TRBD1 matching over 7 bases. In germline, CDR1 is KGHDR, CDR2 SFDVKD. The V segment lost 9 bases and the J segment 8 bases; nucleotides outside the gene matches: 6. CDR3 size: 12 residues.

This chain connects TRBV29-1 to TRBJ2-3; 10 bases are shared with TRBD2. V was clipped by 6 bases and J by 5 bases; unmatched bases: 5. Per the germline V gene, CDR1 is SQVTM and CDR2 is ANQGSEA. The CDR3 spans 13 residues. The CDR3 loop is CSVSSGRRDTQYF. In DNA, the CDR3 is TGCAGCGTGTCTAGCGGGAGACGAGATACGCAGTATTTT.

This clonotype was seen at least ten times. DNA of the CDR3: TGCAGTGCTAGAAGGAGGGGGCTCAATGAGCAGTTCTTC. Translation gives CSARRRGLNEQFF. The J gene is TRBJ2-1, the V gene TRBV20-1; D is possibly TRBD1 (7 bases). From germline, CDR1 is DFQATT and CDR2 SNEGSKA (reference sequence). The germline V and J ends were trimmed by 2 bases and 6 bases, with 11 bases remaining between them. The CDR3 length is 13 residues.

The chain couples TRBV12-3 or TRBV12-4 to TRBJ2-3; D may match TRBD1 or TRBD2 (5 bases each). The CDR3 sequence is 14 residues long. V gave up 5 bases and J gave up 4 bases, with 13 bases separating them. The CDR3 spells CASSRDGGADTQYF. The CDR3 DNA sequence: TGTGCCAGCAGTCGGGACGGTGGGGCAGATACGCAGTATTTT.

This clonotype showed up just a few times. This sequence joins TRBV11-2 and TRBJ2-2, with D possibly being TRBD1 (6 bases). The ends were cut back, 3 bases at V and 4 bases at J, with 15 bases in the middle. CDR3 length: 16 amino acids. Germline assignment: CDR1 SGHAT and CDR2 FQNNGV. CDR3: CASSFYTQGGTGELFF. The CDR3 bases are TGTGCCAGCAGCTTTTATACACAGGGCGGCACCGGGGAGCTGTTTTTT.